These T cell receptor beta chains were read from a single sample in a study of blood T cells in healthy people across ages. Via MiXCR, TCRdb re-called the 5' RACE reads, giving one row per CDR3 protein. The sample yields almost 550,000 distinct CDR3 sequences, 24% seen once. The same data also went into a second study, on T cells of mothers and their children.

Sequenced sample: blood. The receptors derive from a boy between 10 and 17 years old in good health. Both conserved end residues are trimmed from each CDR3. Not every row has a clone size; where given, it reads once, few, many or a size class.

size: -
V: TRBV27
J: TRBJ2-7
CDR3: ASSLLSSGLTYEQY

size: -
V: TRBV12-3/TRBV12-4
J: TRBJ2-7
CDR3: ASRPSGPSYEQY

size: -
V: TRBV7-9
J: TRBJ2-7
CDR3: ASSFADRGTYEQY

size: -
V: TRBV7-6
J: TRBJ2-2
CDR3: ASSSGQPNTGELF

size: -
V: TRBV6-2/TRBV6-3
J: TRBJ2-5
CDR3: ASSYGVSSGGLQETQY

size: few
V: TRBV6-1
J: TRBJ2-5
CDR3: ASSGKETQY

size: few
V: TRBV6-2/TRBV6-3
J: TRBJ1-1
CDR3: ASSERTVMNTEAF

size: -
V: TRBV7-3
J: TRBJ2-2
CDR3: ASSLPADTGELF

size: few
V: TRBV7-7
J: TRBJ2-1
CDR3: ASSRDLSSYNEQF

size: few
V: TRBV7-8
J: TRBJ2-3
CDR3: ASSLANAGTLSGDTQY

size: -
V: TRBV28
J: TRBJ2-1
CDR3: ASSFLTSGYNEQF

size: few
V: TRBV6-2/TRBV6-3
J: TRBJ2-1
CDR3: ASAYSVIGNEQF

size: few
V: TRBV20-1
J: TRBJ1-4
CDR3: SAQGPTNEKLF

size: few
V: TRBV12-3/TRBV12-4
J: TRBJ1-2
CDR3: ASRGMFGYT

size: few
V: TRBV3-1
J: TRBJ1-6
CDR3: ASSQDGSSYNSPLH

size: -
V: TRBV7-3
J: -
CDR3: ASIITQVGIRPPEQY

size: few
V: TRBV10-3
J: TRBJ1-4
CDR3: AMGAGMELF

size: few
V: TRBV15
J: TRBJ1-2
CDR3: ATSRGVDRRGYT

size: few
V: TRBV24-1
J: TRBJ2-3
CDR3: ATRWADTQY

size: few
V: TRBV4-3
J: TRBJ2-1
CDR3: ASSQDRGGTYNEQF

size: once
V: TRBV5-1
J: TRBJ1-2
CDR3: ASSYGQNGYT

size: -
V: TRBV4-3
J: TRBJ1-2
CDR3: ASSQDYDRASGYT

size: many
V: TRBV7-6
J: TRBJ1-6
CDR3: ASSLGTDSPLH

size: -
V: TRBV4-1
J: TRBJ2-1
CDR3: ASSQDGVSSGRDERF

size: -
V: TRBV7-6
J: TRBJ2-3
CDR3: ASSLLPGTDTQY

size: -
V: TRBV6-2/TRBV6-3
J: TRBJ2-4
CDR3: ASSRGQLAKNIQY

size: -
V: TRBV12-3/TRBV12-4
J: TRBJ1-1
CDR3: ASRIGEGAEAF